Listed below are T cell receptor beta chains from one sample, sequenced in a study of blood T cell repertoires in COVID-19. Assay used: immunoSEQ multiplex PCR; TCRdb lists only in-frame clones, some missing. This sample has around 77,000 clones, with about 76% found just once. Sequenced sample: peripheral blood. These receptors were collected from a woman of 80 years or more with active or convalescent COVID-19. Each CDR3 is given with its conserved first and last residue. A D gene is named only where the DNA matches it firmly. Clone size is stated in some rows and not others, as once, few, many or a class when expanded.

d_call | j_call | clone_size | v_call | cdr3_aa | cdr3_nt
TRBD2 | TRBJ2-2 | NA | TRBV7-8 | CASSTYRLAGASTGELFF | TGTGCCAGCAGCACCTACCGCCTAGCGGGGGCGAGCACCGGGGAGCTGTTTTTT
TRBD1 | TRBJ1-2 | NA | TRBV18 | CASSPSGTGLEGYTF | TGTGCCAGCTCACCCTCCGGGACAGGGTTGGAAGGCTACACCTTC
TRBD2 | TRBJ2-1 | NA | TRBV4-3 | CASSHELAGRGSEQFF | TGCGCCAGCAGCCATGAACTAGCGGGGAGGGGCTCTGAGCAGTTCTTC
TRBD1 | TRBJ1-2 | NA | TRBV5-1 | CASSPRTGVYGYTF | TGCGCCAGCAGCCCACGGACAGGCGTCTATGGCTACACCTTC
NA | TRBJ2-3 | many | TRBV10-3 | CAISESQRSTDTQYF | TGTGCCATCAGTGAGTCGCAGCGAAGCACAGATACGCAGTATTTT
NA | TRBJ1-1 | NA | TRBV25-1 | CASSESHGTEAFF | TGTGCCAGCAGTGAGAGCCATGGCACTGAAGCTTTCTTT
NA | TRBJ2-2 | NA | TRBV9 | CASSVATAGGELFF | TGTGCCAGCAGCGTAGCGACAGCGGGCGGGGAGCTGTTTTTT
NA | TRBJ1-4 | few | TRBV24-1 | CATSDTANEKLFF | TGTGCCACCAGTGATACTGCGAATGAAAAACTGTTTTTT
NA | TRBJ1-1 | NA | TRBV5-5 | CASSGTGWYTEAFF | TGTGCCAGCAGCGGCACGGGTTGGTACACTGAAGCTTTCTTT
TRBD2 | TRBJ2-3 | NA | TRBV6-2/TRBV6-3 | CASSYLADTDTQYF | TGTGCCAGCAGTTACCTAGCGGACACAGATACGCAGTATTTT
TRBD1 | TRBJ1-5 | NA | TRBV28 | CASRSGTGPIGAQHF | TGTGCCAGCAGATCCGGGACAGGTCCCATAGGGGCCCAGCATTTT
TRBD1 | TRBJ1-6 | NA | TRBV9 | CASRRGQGDSPLHF | TGTGCCAGCAGGAGGGGACAGGGGGACTCACCCCTCCACTTT
TRBD1 | TRBJ2-7 | few | TRBV19 | CASSIVGTGVEQYF | TGTGCCAGTAGTATAGTCGGGACAGGGGTCGAGCAGTACTTC
TRBD1 | TRBJ2-5 | NA | TRBV28 | CASSDRVGEETQYF | TGTGCCAGCAGCGACAGGGTGGGTGAAGAGACCCAGTACTTC
TRBD1 | TRBJ2-2 | NA | TRBV3-1/TRBV3-2 | CASSRDRATGELFF | TGTGCCAGCAGCCGGGACAGGGCCACCGGGGAGCTGTTTTTT
NA | TRBJ1-1 | NA | TRBV6-5 | CASSIRRGPDGEAFF | TGTGCCAGCAGTATCCGGCGTGGGCCCGATGGGGAAGCTTTCTTT
NA | TRBJ2-2 | NA | TRBV19 | CASSTRLDTGELFF | TGTGCCAGTAGTACGCGGCTGGACACCGGGGAGCTGTTTTTT
NA | TRBJ2-2 | few | TRBV9 | CASSVVGANTGELFF | TGTGCCAGCAGCGTGGTGGGCGCGAACACCGGGGAGCTGTTTTTT
TRBD1 | TRBJ2-2 | few | TRBV7-9 | CASSISGTANTGELFF | TGTGCCAGCAGCATCTCCGGGACAGCGAACACCGGGGAGCTGTTTTTT
NA | TRBJ2-3 | NA | TRBV7-9 | CASSLAGGLEDTQYF | TGTGCCAGCAGCTTAGCGGGGGGGCTTGAAGATACGCAGTATTTT
TRBD1 | TRBJ1-2 | many | TRBV19 | CASSMGTANYGYTF | TGTGCCAGTAGTATGGGGACAGCTAACTATGGCTACACCTTC
TRBD2 | TRBJ2-2 | NA | TRBV6-2/TRBV6-3 | CASSYSLSGDTGELFF | TGTGCCAGCAGTTACTCACTCAGCGGGGACACCGGGGAGCTGTTTTTT
TRBD2 | TRBJ2-1 | once | TRBV2 | CASSEPGLATYNEQFF | TGTGCCAGCAGCGAACCCGGACTAGCGACCTACAATGAGCAGTTCTTC
NA | TRBJ1-1 | NA | TRBV5-1 | CASSRSGNTEAFF | TGCGCCAGCAGCAGGTCAGGGAACACTGAAGCTTTCTTT
NA | TRBJ2-3 | NA | TRBV7-2 | CASSLDRVSNTQYF | TGTGCCAGCAGCTTAGACCGGGTTTCAAATACGCAGTATTTT
TRBD1 | TRBJ2-1 | NA | TRBV6-5 | CASSYLPGTGLNEQFF | TGTGCCAGCAGTTACCTCCCCGGGACAGGCCTAAATGAGCAGTTCTTC
NA | TRBJ2-4 | NA | TRBV9 | CATILRLAKNIQYF | TGTGCCACCATTCTTCGGTTAGCCAAAAACATTCAGTACTTC
NA | TRBJ1-2 | NA | TRBV2 | CASSAGGAGYTF | TGTGCCAGCAGTGCGGGGGGCGCTGGCTACACCTTC
TRBD1 | TRBJ1-5 | NA | TRBV28 | CASSSGGTQPQHF | TGTGCCAGCAGTTCAGGGGGTACTCAGCCCCAGCATTTT
TRBD1 | TRBJ2-6 | NA | TRBV5-6 | CASSSPGQGIPGANVLTF | TGTGCCAGCAGCTCGCCGGGACAGGGAATACCTGGGGCCAACGTCCTGACTTTC
TRBD2 | TRBJ2-2 | NA | TRBV3-1/TRBV3-2 | CASSRETGTRNTGELFF | TGTGCCAGCAGCCGAGAAACCGGGACTAGGAACACCGGGGAGCTGTTTTTT
NA | TRBJ1-1 | NA | TRBV5-1 | CASSLDPLNTEAFF | TGCGCCAGCAGCCTAGACCCTCTGAACACTGAAGCTTTCTTT
NA | TRBJ1-2 | few | TRBV6-5 | CASTGIEGYTF | TGTGCCTCCACAGGGATAGAAGGCTACACCTTC
TRBD2 | TRBJ2-5 | NA | TRBV7-2 | CASSYQGTSGGETQYF | TGTGCCAGCAGCTACCAAGGGACTAGCGGGGGGGAGACCCAGTACTTC
NA | TRBJ2-3 | NA | TRBV21-1 | CASSKPGSGGGGSTDTQYF | TGTGCCAGCAGCAAACCGGGGTCCGGGGGGGGCGGCAGCACAGATACGCAGTATTTT
NA | TRBJ1-4 | many | TRBV7-2 | CASSLTGDRSEKLFF | TGTGCCAGCAGCTTAACCGGGGATCGCTCTGAAAAACTGTTTTTT
NA | TRBJ1-4 | NA | TRBV19 | CASSFYGEKLFF | TGTGCCAGTAGTTTTTACGGTGAAAAACTGTTTTTT
TRBD1 | TRBJ1-1 | NA | TRBV30 | CAWSRDSETEAFF | TGTGCCTGGAGCCGGGACAGTGAGACTGAAGCTTTCTTT
NA | TRBJ2-3 | NA | TRBV9 | CASSVGASTDTQYF | TGTGCCAGCAGCGTAGGGGCGTCCACAGATACGCAGTATTTT
TRBD2 | TRBJ2-7 | NA | TRBV11-2 | CASSLTGGHEQYF | TGTGCCAGCAGCTTAACGGGGGGGCACGAGCAGTACTTC
TRBD1 | TRBJ1-4 | few | TRBV6-1 | CASSAPGQGTNEKLFF | TGTGCCAGCAGTGCTCCCGGACAGGGGACGAATGAAAAACTGTTTTTT
TRBD1 | TRBJ2-5 | NA | TRBV7-9 | CASSSTGGSQETQYF | TGTGCCAGCAGTTCGACAGGGGGTAGCCAGGAGACCCAGTACTTC
TRBD2 | TRBJ2-1 | NA | TRBV6-6 | CASSPGTSWNEQFF | TGTGCCAGCAGTCCCGGGACTAGCTGGAATGAGCAGTTCTTC
NA | TRBJ2-7 | NA | TRBV6-6 | CATVAVPGSEQYF | TGTGCCACCGTAGCGGTCCCTGGTAGCGAGCAGTACTTC
NA | TRBJ1-4 | NA | TRBV6-2/TRBV6-3 | CASSRGEKLFF | TGTGCCAGCAGTCGCGGAGAAAAACTGTTTTTT
TRBD2 | TRBJ2-3 | once | TRBV7-2 | CASSFDRGGTDTQYF | TGTGCCAGCAGCTTTGATCGGGGGGGGACAGATACGCAGTATTTT
TRBD1 | TRBJ2-3 | NA | TRBV5-4 | CASSPGQGRPDTQYF | TGTGCCAGCAGCCCGGGACAGGGGAGGCCAGATACGCAGTATTTT
TRBD1 | TRBJ1-3 | NA | TRBV19 | CASTALILGTDSGNTIYF | TGTGCCAGTACCGCCTTAATTTTAGGGACAGACTCTGGAAACACCATATATTTT
NA | TRBJ2-3 | NA | TRBV11-2 | CASSLGLAPDTQYF | TGTGCCAGCAGCTTAGGTCTGGCTCCAGATACGCAGTATTTT
NA | TRBJ1-5 | NA | TRBV6-5 | CASSILYRGNQPQHF | TGTGCCAGCAGTATCTTATACAGGGGCAATCAGCCCCAGCATTTT
NA | TRBJ1-3 | few | TRBV28 | CASSPIGEGGNTIYF | TGTGCCAGCAGCCCGATAGGGGAGGGGGGAAACACCATATATTTT
NA | TRBJ2-5 | NA | TRBV7-2 | CASSLQARETQYF | TGTGCCAGCAGCTTACAGGCCCGGGAGACCCAGTACTTC
NA | TRBJ1-5 | NA | TRBV10-2 | CASSGTWEEPQHF | TGCGCCAGCAGTGGGACGTGGGAGGAGCCCCAGCATTTT
NA | TRBJ2-1 | NA | TRBV5-4 | CASSSGGPQGQYEQFF | TGTGCCAGCAGCAGCGGAGGACCCCAAGGGCAATACGAGCAGTTCTTC
NA | TRBJ2-5 | NA | TRBV6-1 | CASSEGLQETQYF | TGTGCCAGCAGTGAAGGTCTCCAAGAGACCCAGTACTTC
TRBD1 | TRBJ1-1 | NA | TRBV6-9 | CASSYPSRTGGEKNTEAFF | TGTGCCAGCAGTTATCCCTCTCGGACAGGGGGCGAGAAGAACACTGAAGCTTTCTTT
NA | TRBJ2-7 | few | TRBV30 | CAWSAGLYEQYF | TGTGCCTGGAGTGCCGGTCTCTACGAGCAGTACTTC
TRBD1 | TRBJ2-7 | NA | TRBV29-1 | CSVISGTAREQYF | TGCAGCGTCATCTCCGGGACAGCCCGCGAGCAGTACTTC
NA | TRBJ2-1 | NA | TRBV29-1 | CSGQGTYNEQFF | TGCAGCGGCCAGGGGACCTACAATGAGCAGTTCTTC